These 9 T cell receptor beta chains were sequenced from one sample in a study of human T cells and chemical hapten exposure. TCRdb itself ran the RACE reads through MiXCR, one entry per CDR3 protein. The table lists 380,000 or so distinct CDR3 sequences, 5% to 6.5% of them singletons. This sample's time point: pre-sensitization, week 0. Treatment noted: therapeutic diphenylcyclopropenone sensitization with weekly scalp DPC. Sequencing used whole blood, obtained in connection with sensitization to the hapten diphenylcyclopropenone (DPC). The source is a woman younger than 35 with alopecia areata. Some clones in this sample may be carry-over from other donors' samples.

The sample holds many counts of this clonotype. A read error may account for a junction end that differs from germline. The rearrangement uses TRBV2 and TRBJ2-7, with 9 bases matching TRBD1. The germline V gene has CDR1 SNHLY and CDR2 FYNNEI. This CDR3 region has 13 residues. CDR3 bases: TGTGCCAGCAGTGCCGCTCCTAGGGACAGGGCCATCTTC. Translated, it gives CASSAAPRDRAIF.

This clonotype has more than one count but fewer than ten. In nucleotides, the CDR3 is TGTGCCACCAGTGGCCCTACGCGGACAGGGGGCCCCAATGAGCAGTTCTTC. Amino acids: CATSGPTRTGGPNEQFF. The chain carries TRBV24-1 and TRBJ2-1, with TRBD1 matching 11 bases. CDR1 and CDR2 (germline): KGHDR, SFDVKD. The CDR3 has 17 residues. J lost 6 bases, V lost 5 bases, and 11 bases had no gene match.

This clonotype was seen at least ten times. The chain combines TRBV6-2 or TRBV6-3 with TRBJ2-3; D is possibly TRBD1 or TRBD2 (6 bases each). This CDR3 has 14 amino acids. Trimming took off 4 bases at V and 4 bases at J, with 12 bases between the two ends. Germline V lookup: CDR1 MNHEY, CDR2 SVGEGT. CDR3 in amino acids: CASSWGAEADTQYF. For the CDR3, the DNA is TGTGCCAGCAGTTGGGGGGCCGAGGCAGATACGCAGTATTTT.

The sample holds a few counts of this clonotype. CDR3 nucleotides: TGTGCCAGCAGCGCTGCCAGGAACACTGAAGCTTTCTTT. This sequence encodes CASSAARNTEAFF. The chain is built from TRBV7-9 and TRBJ1-1; D is uncertain. The CDR3 totals 13 residues. V was cut by 5 bases and J by 1 base, with 8 bases left in between. Germline loops: CDR1 SEHNR, CDR2 FQNEAQ (reference sequence).

This clonotype appeared a few times. The V and J genes are TRBV4-3 and TRBJ2-3, with 7 bases lining up with TRBD1. V trimming: 4 bases; J trimming: 2 bases; junction bases outside the gene matches: 9. Germline-derived CDR1 and CDR2 are LGHNA and YSLEER. The CDR3 runs 16 residues. CDR3 in amino acids: CASSLNPGQNTDTQYF. CDR3 nucleotides: TGCGCCAGCAGCCTAAACCCGGGACAGAACACAGATACGCAGTATTTT.

There are a few counts of this clonotype. This CDR3 reads CASSRRTGGTEAFF. The CDR3 nucleotides are TGTGCCAGCAGCCGCCGGACAGGGGGGACTGAAGCTTTCTTT. The rearrangement links TRBV6-5 to TRBJ1-1, with TRBD1 matching over 10 bases. Germline lookup yields CDR1 MNHEY and CDR2 SVGAGI. Unmatched junction bases numbered 6, after V lost 6 bases and J lost 5 bases. The CDR3 sequence is 14 residues long.

This clonotype appeared many times. The chain carries TRBV4-3 and TRBJ2-3; D possibly corresponds to TRBD2 (7 bases). V lost 1 base and J 5 bases, leaving 13 bases between the germline ends. Germline V gives CDR1 LGHNA, CDR2 YSLEER. The CDR3 covers 15 residues. This CDR3 reads CASSQAGGGVDTQYF. DNA of the CDR3: TGCGCCAGCAGCCAAGCGGGGGGCGGGGTAGATACGCAGTATTTT.

The chain recombines TRBV18 with TRBJ1-1, with TRBD1 matching over 7 bases. V was pared by 1 base and J by 5 bases, with 10 bases of the junction left unmatched. The germline CDR1 and CDR2 sequences are KGHSH and LQKENI. The CDR3 has 16 amino acids. CDR3 region: CASSPREGGGRTEAFF. In DNA form, the CDR3 reads TGTGCCAGCTCACCACGGGAGGGAGGGGGCCGGACTGAAGCTTTCTTT.

This chain joins TRBV7-2 and TRBJ1-5, with D unclear. V lost 5 bases to trimming and J lost 4 bases, with 9 bases between them. Per the germline V gene, CDR1 is SGHTA and CDR2 is FQGNSA. This CDR3 comprises 13 residues. CDR3 in amino acids: CASSPAGNQPQHF. CDR3 in DNA: TGTGCCAGCAGCCCAGCCGGGAATCAGCCCCAGCATTTT.